This T cell receptor (beta chain) was identified during a study of post-analysis software for immune sequencing data. Points from the study as a whole: A handful of TRBV segments were significantly more frequent in patients than in controls. TRBV5-6, TRBV5-1 and TRBV20-1 were among these segments.

V lost 1 base and J lost 3, with 16 bases in between. CDR3 length: 15 residues. Germline CDR1 is DFQATT and CDR2 is SNEGSKA (reference sequence). Prepared TCR beta cDNA libraries contained unique molecular identifiers. From roughly 1 to 10 million T cells, 500,000 or so cDNA molecules were obtained. TCRdb fed the PCR reads into MiXCR, producing one record per CDR3 protein. The sample contains under 200,000 distinct CDR3 sequences, roughly 30% of which appear only once. This clonotype was counted ten times or more. Antigen unknown. The sequenced material came from blood. The chain recombines TRBV20-1 with TRBJ2-7, with D tentatively TRBD2 (6 bases). This TCR came from a girl aged 2-17 years with multiple sclerosis. The CDR3 sequence is CSARVPTGALYEQYF. CDR3 DNA sequence: TGCAGTGCTAGAGTCCCGACGGGAGCCCTCTACGAGCAGTACTTC.